What follows are 2 T cell receptor beta chains derived from one specimen sequenced in a study of blood T cells in healthy people across ages. Primed by a sample-barcoded 5' primer and a J-beta primer mix, a second PCR proceeded for about 6 to 11 cycles. TCRdb reanalysed the 5' RACE reads using MiXCR and keeps one entry per CDR3 protein. The sample shows about 560,000 distinct CDR3 sequences, around a quarter of them seen only once. Another study also made use of these data, one on T cells of mothers and their children.

Sequenced material: blood. These TCRs come from a boy aged 2-9 years in good health.

The rearrangement links TRBV2 to TRBJ1-1; D is perhaps TRBD1 (5 bases). The CDR3 is 12 amino acids. The V gene lost 9 bases and the J gene lost 5 bases, with 13 bases spanning the gap. The germline gives CDR1 SNHLY, CDR2 FYNNEI. Here the CDR3 reads CARNPGGTEAFF. DNA of the CDR3: TGTGCCAGAAACCCGGGGGGGACTGAAGCTTTCTTT. The full variable domain, rest sourced from reference TRBV2 and TRBJ1-1, is EPEVTQTPSHQVTQMGQEVILRCVPISNHLYFYWYRQILGQKVEFLVSFYNNEISEKSEIFDDQFSVERPDGSNFTLKIRSTKLEDSAMYFCARNPGGTEAFFGQGTRLTVV.

This clonotype occurred a few times. The chain couples TRBV9 to TRBJ2-2; D gene unclear. There are 15 residues in the CDR3. CDR1 and CDR2 from the germline V gene are SGDLS and YYNGEE. The V end lost 5 bases, the J end lost 4 bases, and 15 bases lay between the germline ends. The CDR3 DNA is TGTGCCAGCAGACGGACGCTCCTCGGCACCGGGGAGCTGTTTTTT. Its protein product is CASRRTLLGTGELFF.